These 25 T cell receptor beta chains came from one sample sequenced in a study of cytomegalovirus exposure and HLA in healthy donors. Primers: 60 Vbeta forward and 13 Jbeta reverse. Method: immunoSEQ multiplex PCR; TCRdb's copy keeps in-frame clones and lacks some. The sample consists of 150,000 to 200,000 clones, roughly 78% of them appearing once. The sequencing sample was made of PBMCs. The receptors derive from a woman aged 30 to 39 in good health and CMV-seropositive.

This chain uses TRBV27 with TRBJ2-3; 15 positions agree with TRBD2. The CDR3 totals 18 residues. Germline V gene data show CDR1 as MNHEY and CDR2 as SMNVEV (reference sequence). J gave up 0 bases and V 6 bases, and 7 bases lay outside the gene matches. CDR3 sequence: CASSPGLAGGSSTDTQYF. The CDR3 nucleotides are TGTGCCAGCAGCCCCGGACTAGCGGGAGGGTCTAGCACAGATACGCAGTATTTT.

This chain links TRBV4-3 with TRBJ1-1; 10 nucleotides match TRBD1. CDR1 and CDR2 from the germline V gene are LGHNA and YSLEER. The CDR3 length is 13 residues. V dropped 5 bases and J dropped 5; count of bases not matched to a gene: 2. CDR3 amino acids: CASSEDRGTEAFF. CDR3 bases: TGCGCCAGCAGCGAGGACAGGGGGACTGAAGCTTTCTTT.

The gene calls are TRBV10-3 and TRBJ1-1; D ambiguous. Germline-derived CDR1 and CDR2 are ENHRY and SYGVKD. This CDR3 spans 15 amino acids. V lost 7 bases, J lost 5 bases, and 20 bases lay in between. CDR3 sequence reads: CAIKREPRSGTEAFF. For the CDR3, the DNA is TGTGCCATCAAAAGGGAGCCGCGGTCGGGAACTGAAGCTTTCTTT.

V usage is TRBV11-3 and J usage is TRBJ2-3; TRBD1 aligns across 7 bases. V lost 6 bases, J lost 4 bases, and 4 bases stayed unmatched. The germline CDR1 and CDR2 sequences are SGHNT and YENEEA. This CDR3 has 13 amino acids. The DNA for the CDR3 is TGTGCCAGCAGACGGACAGGAGCAGATACGCAGTATTTT. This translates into CASRRTGADTQYF.

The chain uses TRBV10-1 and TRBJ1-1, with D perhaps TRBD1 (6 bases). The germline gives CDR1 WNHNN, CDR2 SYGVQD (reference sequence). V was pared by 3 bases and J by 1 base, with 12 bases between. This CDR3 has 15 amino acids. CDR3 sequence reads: CASSDPQGWNTEAFF. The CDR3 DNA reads TGCGCCAGCAGTGACCCCCAGGGGTGGAACACTGAAGCTTTCTTT.

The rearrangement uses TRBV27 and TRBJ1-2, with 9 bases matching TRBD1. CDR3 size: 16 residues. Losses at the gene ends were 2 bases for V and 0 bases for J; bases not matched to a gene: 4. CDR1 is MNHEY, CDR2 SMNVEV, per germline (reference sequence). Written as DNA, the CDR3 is TGTGCCAGCAGTTTAGGACGGACAGGGGCTAACTATGGCTACACCTTC. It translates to CASSLGRTGANYGYTF.

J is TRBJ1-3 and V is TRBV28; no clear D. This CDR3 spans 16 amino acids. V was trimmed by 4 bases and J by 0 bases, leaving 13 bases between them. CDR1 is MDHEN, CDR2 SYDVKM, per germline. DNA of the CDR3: TGTGCCAGCAGTTCCCCATTTAGGAGCTCTGGAAACACCATATATTTT. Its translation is CASSSPFRSSGNTIYF. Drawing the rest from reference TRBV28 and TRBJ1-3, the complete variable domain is DVKVTQSSRYLVKRTGEKVFLECVQDMDHENMFWYRQDPGLGLRLIYFSYDVKMKEKGDIPEGYSVSREKKERFSLILESASTNQTSMYLCASSSPFRSSGNTIYFGEGSWLTVV.

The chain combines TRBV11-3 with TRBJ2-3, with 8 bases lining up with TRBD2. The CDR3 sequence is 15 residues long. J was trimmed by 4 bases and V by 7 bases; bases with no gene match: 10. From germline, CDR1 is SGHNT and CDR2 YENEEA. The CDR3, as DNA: TGTGCCAGCATGGGGGGACTAGGATCCCCAGATACGCAGTATTTT. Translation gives CASMGGLGSPDTQYF.

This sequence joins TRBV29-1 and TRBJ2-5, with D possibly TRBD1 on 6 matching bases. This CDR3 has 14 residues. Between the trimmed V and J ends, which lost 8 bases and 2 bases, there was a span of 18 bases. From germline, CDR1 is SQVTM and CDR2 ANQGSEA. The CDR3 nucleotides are TGCAGCCATGCGGGCAGGGGCCTTCAAGAGACCCAGTACTTC. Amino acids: CSHAGRGLQETQYF.

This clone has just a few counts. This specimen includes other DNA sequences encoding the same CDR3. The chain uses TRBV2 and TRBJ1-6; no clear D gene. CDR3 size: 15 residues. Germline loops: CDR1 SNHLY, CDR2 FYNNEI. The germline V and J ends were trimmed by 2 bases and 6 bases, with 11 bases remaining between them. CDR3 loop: CASSERGRANSPLHF. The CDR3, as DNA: TGTGCCAGCAGTGAACGCGGGAGGGCTAATTCACCCCTCCACTTT.

The DNA of the CDR3 is TGTGCCAGCTCGACTTGGGTTGATCAGCCCCAGCATTTT. It codes for CASSTWVDQPQHF. The chain employs TRBV18 and TRBJ1-5; D is ambiguous. This CDR3 is 13 amino acids long. Germline V gene lookup returns CDR1 KGHSH and CDR2 LQKENI. Trimming pared 6 bases from V and 5 bases from J, leaving 11 bases between.

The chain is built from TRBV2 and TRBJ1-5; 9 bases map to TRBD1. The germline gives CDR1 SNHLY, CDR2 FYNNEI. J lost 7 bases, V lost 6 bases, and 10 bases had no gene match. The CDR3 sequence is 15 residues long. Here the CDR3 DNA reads TGTGCCAGCAGCCCAACAGGGGGCGCGAGGCAGCCCCAGCATTTT. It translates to CASSPTGGARQPQHF.

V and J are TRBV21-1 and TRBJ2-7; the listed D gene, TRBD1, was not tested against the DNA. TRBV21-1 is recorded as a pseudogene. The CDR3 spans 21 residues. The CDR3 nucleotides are TGTGCCAGCAGCAAGGGGCCCCCGAGACCAGGGCTTACCTGCGGAATCTACGAGCAGTACTTC. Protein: CASSKGPPRPGLTCGIYEQYF.

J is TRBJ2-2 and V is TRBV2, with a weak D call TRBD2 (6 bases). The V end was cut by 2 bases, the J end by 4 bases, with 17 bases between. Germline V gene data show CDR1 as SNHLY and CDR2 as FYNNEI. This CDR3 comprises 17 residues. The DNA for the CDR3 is TGTGCCAGCAGTGAACGGTCCGGGAGAGTCGGCACCGGGGAGCTGTTTTTT. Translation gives CASSERSGRVGTGELFF.

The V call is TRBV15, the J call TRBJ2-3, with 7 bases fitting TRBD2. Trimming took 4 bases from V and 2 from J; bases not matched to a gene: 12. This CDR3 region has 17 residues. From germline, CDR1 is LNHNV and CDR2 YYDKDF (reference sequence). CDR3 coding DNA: TGTGCCACCAGCACCCCCGGGGGGAGGGTTCCCACAGATACGCAGTATTTT. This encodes CATSTPGGRVPTDTQYF.

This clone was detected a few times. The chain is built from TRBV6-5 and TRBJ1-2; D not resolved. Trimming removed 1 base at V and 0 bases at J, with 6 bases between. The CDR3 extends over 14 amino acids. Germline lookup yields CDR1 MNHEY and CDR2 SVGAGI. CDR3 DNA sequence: TGTGCCAGCAGTTACTTCGCGGCTAACTATGGCTACACCTTC. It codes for CASSYFAANYGYTF.

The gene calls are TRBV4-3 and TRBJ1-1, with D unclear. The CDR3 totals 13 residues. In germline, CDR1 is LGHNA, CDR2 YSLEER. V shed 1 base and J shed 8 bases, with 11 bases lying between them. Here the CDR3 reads CASSQGHVSEAFF. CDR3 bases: TGCGCCAGCAGCCAAGGTCATGTAAGCGAAGCTTTCTTT.

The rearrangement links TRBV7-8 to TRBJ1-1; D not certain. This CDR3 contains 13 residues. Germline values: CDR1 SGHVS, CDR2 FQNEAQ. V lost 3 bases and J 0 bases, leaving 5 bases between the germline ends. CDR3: CASSLLMNTEAFF. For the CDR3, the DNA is TGTGCCAGCAGCTTGTTAATGAACACTGAAGCTTTCTTT.

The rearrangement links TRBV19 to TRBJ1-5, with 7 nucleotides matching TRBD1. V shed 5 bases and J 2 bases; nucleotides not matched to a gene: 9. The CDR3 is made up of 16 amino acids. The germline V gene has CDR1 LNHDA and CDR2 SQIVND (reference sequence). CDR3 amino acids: CASSPPTGMGNQPQHF. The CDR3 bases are TGTGCCAGTAGTCCGCCGACAGGGATGGGCAATCAGCCCCAGCATTTT.

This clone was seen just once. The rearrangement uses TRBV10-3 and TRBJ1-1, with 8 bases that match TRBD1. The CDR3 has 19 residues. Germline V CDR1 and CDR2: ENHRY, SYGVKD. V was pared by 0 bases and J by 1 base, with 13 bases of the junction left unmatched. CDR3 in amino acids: CAISESPQGALVWNTEAFF. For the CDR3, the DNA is TGTGCCATCAGTGAGTCGCCGCAGGGGGCTCTGGTTTGGAACACTGAAGCTTTCTTT.

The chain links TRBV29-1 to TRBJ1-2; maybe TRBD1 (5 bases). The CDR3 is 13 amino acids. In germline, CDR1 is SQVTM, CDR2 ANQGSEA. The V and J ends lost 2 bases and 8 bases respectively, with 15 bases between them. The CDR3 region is CSVERADRGGYTF. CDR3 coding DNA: TGCAGCGTTGAAAGGGCCGATAGGGGAGGCTACACCTTC.

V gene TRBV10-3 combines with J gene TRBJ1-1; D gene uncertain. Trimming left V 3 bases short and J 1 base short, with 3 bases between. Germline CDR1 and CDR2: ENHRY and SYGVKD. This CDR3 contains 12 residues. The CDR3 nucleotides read TGTGCCATCAGTGAAGCGAACACTGAAGCTTTCTTT. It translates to CAISEANTEAFF.

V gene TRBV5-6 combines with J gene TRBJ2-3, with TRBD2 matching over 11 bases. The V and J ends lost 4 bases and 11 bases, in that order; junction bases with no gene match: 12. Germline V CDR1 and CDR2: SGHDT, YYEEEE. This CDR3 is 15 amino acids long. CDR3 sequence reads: CASSPRLAGYTGQYF. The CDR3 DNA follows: TGTGCCAGCAGCCCGAGACTAGCGGGGTACACGGGGCAGTATTTT. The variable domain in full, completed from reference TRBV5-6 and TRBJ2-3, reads DAGVTQSPTHLIKTRGQQVTLRCSPKSGHDTVSWYQQALGQGPQFIFQYYEEEERQRGNFPDRFSGHQFPNYSSELNVNALLLGDSALYLCASSPRLAGYTGQYFGPGTRLTVL.

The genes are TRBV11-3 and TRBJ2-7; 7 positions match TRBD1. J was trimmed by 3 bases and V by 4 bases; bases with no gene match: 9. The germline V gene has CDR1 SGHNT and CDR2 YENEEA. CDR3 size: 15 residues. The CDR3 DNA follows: TGTGCCAGCAGCTACCGACAGGGCCGGGACTACGAGCAGTACTTC. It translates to CASSYRQGRDYEQYF.

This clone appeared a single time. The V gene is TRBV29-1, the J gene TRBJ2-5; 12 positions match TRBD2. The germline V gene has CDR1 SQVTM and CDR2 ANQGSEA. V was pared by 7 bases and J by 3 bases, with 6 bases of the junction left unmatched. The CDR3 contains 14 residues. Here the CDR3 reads CSGASGRAEETQYF. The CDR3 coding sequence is TGCAGCGGGGCTAGCGGGAGGGCTGAAGAGACCCAGTACTTC.